The sequence of this TCR beta chain was determined in a study of blood T cell repertoires in COVID-19. Across the study: Researchers got acute and convalescent COVID-19 samples from the United States, Italy and Spain. The cDNA or gDNA used as material had been derived from T cells, B-cell-depleted T cells, or PBMCs.

Germline V gene data show CDR1 as SNHLY and CDR2 as FYNNEI. This CDR3 has 14 residues. Trimming pared 6 bases from V and 2 bases from J, leaving 13 bases between. Individuals drawn from about two dozen US areas were roughly 18 to 95 years old. In Cohort 3, a recovered donor had either two negative PCRs, clearance, or symptom resolution. TCRdb's copy holds only in-frame clones and misses some; the assay was immunoSEQ multiplex PCR. Here the sample spans approximately 100,000 clones, approximately 83% being singletons. Specimen: PBMCs or T cells enriched from blood (not recorded which). The J gene is TRBJ2-5, the V gene TRBV2; D unclear. This TCR derives from a woman between 45 and 65 years old who had recovered from COVID-19. Here the CDR3 reads CASRALPFQETQYF. DNA for the CDR3: TGTGCCAGCAGGGCCCTCCCCTTTCAAGAGACCCAGTACTTC.